These T cell receptor beta chains were read from a single sample in a study of blood T cell repertoires in COVID-19. Measured with immunoSEQ multiplex PCR; TCRdb has only the in-frame clones, and not every one. The sample includes some 190,000 clones, 70% to 80% of them seen just once. The sequenced material came from PBMCs or T cells enriched from blood (not recorded which). The receptors derive from a man in his 60s who had been exposed to COVID-19. Each CDR3 is given with its conserved first and last residue. Each record gives: J gene, D gene, V gene, CDR3 length, clone size, CDR3 DNA, CDR3 protein. A D gene is named only where the DNA matches it firmly. The listing skips clone size in some rows; elsewhere it reads once, few, many or a size class.

TRBJ1-2 NA TRBV5-6 16 NA TGTGCCAGCAGCGTGTTGAAGGGGTGGGCTAACTATGGCTACACCTTC CASSVLKGWANYGYTF
TRBJ2-1 TRBD2 TRBV2 14 NA TGTGCCAGCATAGGGCGGGAGGGTAGCGATGAGCAGTTCTTC CASIGREGSDEQFF
TRBJ1-1 NA TRBV11-3 13 few TGTGCCAGCAGCTTAGACCTAGCCGGGGAAGCTTTCTTT CASSLDLAGEAFF
TRBJ1-6 NA TRBV7-2 14 NA TGTGCCAGCAGCCATACAGGGATTGGGTCACCCCTCCACTTT CASSHTGIGSPLHF
TRBJ2-3 TRBD1 TRBV24-1 16 NA TGTGCCACCAGTGATCCGGGGACAGGGGGCACAGATACGCAGTATTTT CATSDPGTGGTDTQYF
TRBJ2-3 TRBD2 TRBV6-5 15 NA TGTGCCAGCGGTACGACTAGCGCTTACACAGATACGCAGTATTTT CASGTTSAYTDTQYF
TRBJ1-2 TRBD1 TRBV3-1/TRBV3-2 13 NA TGTGCCAGCAGCCGGACAGGGGGCTATGGCTACACCTTC CASSRTGGYGYTF
TRBJ2-2 NA TRBV12-5 15 NA TGTGCTAGTGGAACCGGGTCCCCCGCCACCGGGGAGCTGTTTTTT CASGTGSPATGELFF
TRBJ2-3 NA TRBV2 13 NA TGTGCCAGCAGTGGAAGGGGAACAGATACGCAGTATTTT CASSGRGTDTQYF
TRBJ2-5 NA TRBV5-1 16 NA TGCGCCAGCAGCCCCGGGGGGCGGGAGCATCAAGAGACCCAGTACTTC CASSPGGREHQETQYF
TRBJ1-6 TRBD1 TRBV19 16 few TGTGCCAGTAGCACTGGGCAGGGACAGAAGAATTCACCCCTCCACTTT CASSTGQGQKNSPLHF
TRBJ1-4 NA TRBV7-2 15 NA TGTGCCAGCAGCTCTCAGGGTTGGAGTCGGGAAAAACTGTTTTTT CASSSQGWSREKLFF
TRBJ2-7 TRBD1 TRBV7-2 15 once TGTGCCAGCAGCCGCGGGACAGGGAACTCCTACGAGCAGTACTTC CASSRGTGNSYEQYF
TRBJ2-7 NA TRBV3-1/TRBV3-2 15 few TGTGCCAGCAGCCAAGTGTCAGGGGATCCCTACGAGCAGTACTTC CASSQVSGDPYEQYF
TRBJ1-5 NA TRBV7-2 14 NA TGTGCCAGCAGCTTAAAGCGTAGCAATCAGCCCCAGCATTTT CASSLKRSNQPQHF
TRBJ2-7 TRBD2 TRBV27 14 NA TGTGCCAGTCGGACGGGAACTAGCGGGAGCACCCAGTACTTC CASRTGTSGSTQYF
TRBJ2-7 NA TRBV7-2 14 NA TGTGCCAGCAGCTTATCGGCGGGATCCTACGAGCAGTACTTC CASSLSAGSYEQYF
TRBJ2-3 TRBD2 TRBV9 14 NA TGTGCCAGCAGTCCCGGGGGAGGGCCAGATACGCAGTATTTT CASSPGGGPDTQYF
TRBJ1-1 NA TRBV28 13 NA TGTGCCAGCAGTCCCCAGATGAACACTGAAGCTTTCTTT CASSPQMNTEAFF
TRBJ2-7 TRBD2 TRBV7-2 14 NA TGTGCCAGCAGCTTTGCGCGGGAGACGGGTGAGCAGTACTTC CASSFARETGEQYF
TRBJ2-3 NA TRBV7-9 14 NA TGTGCCAGCAGCTTAGCCTGGGCTCCAGATACGCAGTATTTT CASSLAWAPDTQYF
TRBJ2-7 TRBD1 TRBV28 15 few TGTGCCAGCAGTGGGGACAGGGGCTGGAGCGACGAGCAGTACTTC CASSGDRGWSDEQYF
TRBJ1-2 TRBD1 TRBV6-5 13 many TGTGCCACCCGAGGGGGCTACCTCTATGGCTACACCTTC CATRGGYLYGYTF
TRBJ1-2 TRBD1 TRBV9 14 NA TGTGCCGCAAGTCCAGGGGGCAATAACTATGGCTACACCTTC CAASPGGNNYGYTF
TRBJ1-4 TRBD1 TRBV5-1 16 few TGCGCCACCTCCTGGACAGGAGATAATGGCGGTGAAAAACTGTTTTTT CATSWTGDNGGEKLFF
TRBJ2-2 NA TRBV5-1 16 NA TGCGCCAGCAGCCAGGGCCCCAGTGGCTTGACCGGGGAGCTGTTTTTT CASSQGPSGLTGELFF
TRBJ1-2 NA TRBV5-1 14 NA TGCGCCAGCAGCTTGTCGTGGGGGCAGGATGGCTACACCTTC CASSLSWGQDGYTF
TRBJ1-6 NA TRBV9 14 few TGTGCCAGCAGCGCACAGGCACCTAATTCACCCCTCCACTTT CASSAQAPNSPLHF
TRBJ1-3 TRBD1 TRBV4-1 20 once TGCGCCAGCAGCCAAGTTAAAGACAGGGTGGAACCTCGACGGGAAAACACCATATATTTT CASSQVKDRVEPRRENTIYF
TRBJ2-3 TRBD2 TRBV19 15 NA TGTGCCAGTAGCTGGGGCGGGGGGAGCACAGATACGCAGTATTTT CASSWGGGSTDTQYF
TRBJ1-2 TRBD1 TRBV6-1 15 NA TGTGCCAGCAGTGAAACAGGGGCATCTGACTATGGCTACACCTTC CASSETGASDYGYTF
TRBJ1-5 NA TRBV2 16 NA TGTGCCAGCAGGGAAGGCGGCCGGCGGCTCAATCAGCCCCAGCATTTT CASREGGRRLNQPQHF
TRBJ2-3 TRBD1 TRBV7-6 16 NA TGTGCCAGCAGCTTATCTTGGGACAGGGGTGCAGATACGCAGTATTTT CASSLSWDRGADTQYF
TRBJ1-5 TRBD1 TRBV12-5 18 NA TGTGCTAGTGGTCCGGATGTGAGGACAGGGGAAAGCAATCAGCCCCAGCATTTT CASGPDVRTGESNQPQHF
TRBJ2-1 NA TRBV5-1 15 NA TGCGCCAGCCACCGGGGAGGAGCTTCCTACAATGAGCAGTTCTTC CASHRGGASYNEQFF
TRBJ2-1 NA TRBV4-3 18 NA TGCGCCAGCAGCCAAGATGGGAATGCAGCTTTGGCGGGCAATGAGCAGTTCTTC CASSQDGNAALAGNEQFF
TRBJ1-1 NA TRBV27 15 few TGTGCCAGCAGTCCGCCGGAGTACATGAACACTGAAGCTTTCTTT CASSPPEYMNTEAFF
TRBJ2-3 NA TRBV5-1 15 NA TGCGCCAGCAGCTTTATATTACAGGGCGCAGATACGCAGTATTTT CASSFILQGADTQYF
TRBJ2-5 TRBD1 TRBV7-2 14 NA TGTGCCAGCAGCTTAGCGGACAGGGTAGAGACCCAGTACTTC CASSLADRVETQYF
TRBJ1-1 NA TRBV11-3 15 NA TGTGCCAGCAGCCCACGGACAGTCCTTAACACTGAAGCTTTCTTT CASSPRTVLNTEAFF
TRBJ2-7 TRBD2 TRBV5-1 14 NA TGCGCCAGCCGCAGGACTAGCGGGAAGTACGAGCAGTACTTC CASRRTSGKYEQYF
TRBJ1-1 NA TRBV5-6 16 NA TGTGCCAGCAGCTTCATTTTTAACAGCATGAACACTGAAGCTTTCTTT CASSFIFNSMNTEAFF
TRBJ2-7 TRBD2 TRBV19 13 NA TGTGCCAGTAGTATTTCTAGCGGGCCCGAGCAGTACTTC CASSISSGPEQYF
TRBJ2-1 NA TRBV30 15 NA TGTGCCTGGAGTTCACAGGGACGTAACTACAATGAGCAGTTCTTC CAWSSQGRNYNEQFF